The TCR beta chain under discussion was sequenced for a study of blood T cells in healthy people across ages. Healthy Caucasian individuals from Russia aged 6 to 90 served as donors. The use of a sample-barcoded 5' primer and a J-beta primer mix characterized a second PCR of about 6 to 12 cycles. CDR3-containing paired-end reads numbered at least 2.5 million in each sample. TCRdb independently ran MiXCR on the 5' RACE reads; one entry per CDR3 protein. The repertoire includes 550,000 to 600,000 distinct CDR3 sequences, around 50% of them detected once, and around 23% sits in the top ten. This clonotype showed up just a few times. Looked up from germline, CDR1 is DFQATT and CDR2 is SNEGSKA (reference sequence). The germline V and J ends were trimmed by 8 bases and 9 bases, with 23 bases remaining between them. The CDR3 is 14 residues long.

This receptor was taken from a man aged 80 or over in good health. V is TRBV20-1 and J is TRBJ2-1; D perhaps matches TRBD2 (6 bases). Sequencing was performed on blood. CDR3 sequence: CSSPGLLASGEQFF. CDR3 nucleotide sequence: TGCAGTAGCCCGGGACTCCTGGCTTCTGGTGAGCAGTTCTTC.